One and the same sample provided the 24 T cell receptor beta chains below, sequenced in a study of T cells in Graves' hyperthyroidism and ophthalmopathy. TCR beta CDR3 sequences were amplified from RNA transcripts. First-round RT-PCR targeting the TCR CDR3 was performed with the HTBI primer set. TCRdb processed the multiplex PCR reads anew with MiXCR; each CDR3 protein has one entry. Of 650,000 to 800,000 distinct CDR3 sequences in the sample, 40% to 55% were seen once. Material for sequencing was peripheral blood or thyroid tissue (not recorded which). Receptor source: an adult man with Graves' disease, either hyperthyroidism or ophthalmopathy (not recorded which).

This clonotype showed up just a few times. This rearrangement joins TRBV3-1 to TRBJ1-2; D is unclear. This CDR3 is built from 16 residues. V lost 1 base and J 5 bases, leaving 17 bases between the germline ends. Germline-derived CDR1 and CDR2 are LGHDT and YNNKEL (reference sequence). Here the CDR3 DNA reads TGTGCCAGCAGCCAAGCTCGGGCCAGTGGCCCATATGGCTACACCTTC. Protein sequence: CASSQARASGPYGYTF.

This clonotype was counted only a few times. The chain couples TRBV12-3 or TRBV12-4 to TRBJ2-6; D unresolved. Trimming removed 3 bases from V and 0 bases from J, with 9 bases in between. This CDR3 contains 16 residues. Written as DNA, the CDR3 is TGTGCCAGCAGTTTGGGCAGTTCCTCTGGGGCCAACGTCCTGACTTTC. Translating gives CASSLGSSSGANVLTF.

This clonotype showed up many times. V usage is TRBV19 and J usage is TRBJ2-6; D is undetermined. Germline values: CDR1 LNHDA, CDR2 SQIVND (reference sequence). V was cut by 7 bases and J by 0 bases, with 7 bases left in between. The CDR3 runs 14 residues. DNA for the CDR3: TGTGCCAGTAACTTCCTCTCTGGGGCCAACGTCCTGACTTTC. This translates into CASNFLSGANVLTF.

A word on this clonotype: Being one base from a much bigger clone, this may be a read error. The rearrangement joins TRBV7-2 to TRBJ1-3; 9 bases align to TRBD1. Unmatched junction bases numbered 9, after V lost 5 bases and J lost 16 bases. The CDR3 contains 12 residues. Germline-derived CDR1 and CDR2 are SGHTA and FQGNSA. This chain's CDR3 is CASSATGGAKYF. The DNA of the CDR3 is TGTGCCAGCAGCGCCACAGGGGGCGCGAAGTATTTT.

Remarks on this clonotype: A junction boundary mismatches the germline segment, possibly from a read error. For the CDR3, the DNA is TGCGCCAGCAAAACGGGACAGGGTAGCAATCAGCCCCAGCATTTT. This sequence encodes CASKTGQGSNQPQHF. V usage is TRBV7-8 and J usage is TRBJ1-5; 9 nucleotides align to TRBD1. The germline gives CDR1 SGHVS, CDR2 FQNEAQ. The CDR3 covers 15 residues.

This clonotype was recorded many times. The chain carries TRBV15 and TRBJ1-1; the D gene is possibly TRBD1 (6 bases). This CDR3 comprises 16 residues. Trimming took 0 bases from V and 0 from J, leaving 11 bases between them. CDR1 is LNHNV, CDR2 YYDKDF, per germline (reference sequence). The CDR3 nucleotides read TGTGCCACCAGCAGAGATAAGCGGGACATGAACACTGAAGCTTTCTTT. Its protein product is CATSRDKRDMNTEAFF.

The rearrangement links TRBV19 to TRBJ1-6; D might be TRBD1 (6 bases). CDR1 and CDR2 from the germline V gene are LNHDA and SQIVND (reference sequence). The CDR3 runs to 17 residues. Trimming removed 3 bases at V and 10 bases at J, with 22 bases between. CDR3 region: CASSIWVRTGKGSPLHF. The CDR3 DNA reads TGTGCCAGTAGTATCTGGGTCCGAACAGGGAAGGGATCACCCCTCCACTTT.

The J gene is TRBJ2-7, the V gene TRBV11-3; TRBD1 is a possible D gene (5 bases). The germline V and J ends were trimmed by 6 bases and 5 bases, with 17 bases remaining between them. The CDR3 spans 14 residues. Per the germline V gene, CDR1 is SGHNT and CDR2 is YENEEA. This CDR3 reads CASSYKGSPNEQYF. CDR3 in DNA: TGTGCCAGCAGTTACAAGGGGTCCCCCAACGAGCAGTACTTC.

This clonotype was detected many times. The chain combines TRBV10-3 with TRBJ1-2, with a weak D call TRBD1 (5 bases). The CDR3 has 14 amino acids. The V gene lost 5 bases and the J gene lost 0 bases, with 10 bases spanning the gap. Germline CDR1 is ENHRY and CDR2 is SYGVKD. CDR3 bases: TGTGCCATCAGTCGCGAGGGGACTAACTATGGCTACACCTTC. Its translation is CAISREGTNYGYTF.

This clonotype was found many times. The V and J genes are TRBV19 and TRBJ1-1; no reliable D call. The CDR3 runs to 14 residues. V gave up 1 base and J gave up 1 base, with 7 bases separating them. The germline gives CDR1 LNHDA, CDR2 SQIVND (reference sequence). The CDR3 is CASSIGTGNTEAFF. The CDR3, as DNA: TGTGCCAGTAGTATAGGGACTGGGAACACTGAAGCTTTCTTT.

CDR3 DNA sequence: TGCAGTGCTAGAGAGCCGGCCAACTATGGCTACACCTTC. Protein product: CSAREPANYGYTF. V gene TRBV20-1 combines with J gene TRBJ1-2; D unclear. CDR1 is DFQATT, CDR2 SNEGSKA, per germline (reference sequence). V was trimmed by 0 bases and J by 2 bases, leaving 7 bases between them. There are 13 residues in the CDR3.

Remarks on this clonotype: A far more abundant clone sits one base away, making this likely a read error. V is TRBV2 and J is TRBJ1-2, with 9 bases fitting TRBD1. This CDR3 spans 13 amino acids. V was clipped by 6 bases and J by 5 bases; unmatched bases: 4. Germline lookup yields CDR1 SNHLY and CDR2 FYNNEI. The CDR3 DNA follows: TGTGCCAGCAGGTCCGGGACAGGGTATGGCTACACCTTC. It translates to CASRSGTGYGYTF. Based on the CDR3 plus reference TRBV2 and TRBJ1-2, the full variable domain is EPEVTQTPSHQVTQMGQEVILRCVPISNHLYFYWYRQILGQKVEFLVSFYNNEISEKSEIFDDQFSVERPDGSNFTLKIRSTKLEDSAMYFCASRSGTGYGYTFGSGTRLTVV.

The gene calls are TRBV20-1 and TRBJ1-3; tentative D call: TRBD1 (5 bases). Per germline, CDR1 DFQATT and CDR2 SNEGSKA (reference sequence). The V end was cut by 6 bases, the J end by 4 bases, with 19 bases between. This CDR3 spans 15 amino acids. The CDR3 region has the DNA TGCAGTGCCAGCACCCCCGACAGTTACGGAAACACCATATATTTT. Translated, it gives CSASTPDSYGNTIYF.

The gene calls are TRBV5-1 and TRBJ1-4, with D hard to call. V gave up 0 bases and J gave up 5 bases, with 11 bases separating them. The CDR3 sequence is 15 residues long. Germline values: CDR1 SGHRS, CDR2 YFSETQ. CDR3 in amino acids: CASSLEGSVNEKLFF. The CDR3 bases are TGCGCCAGCAGCTTGGAAGGCAGCGTAAATGAAAAACTGTTTTTT.

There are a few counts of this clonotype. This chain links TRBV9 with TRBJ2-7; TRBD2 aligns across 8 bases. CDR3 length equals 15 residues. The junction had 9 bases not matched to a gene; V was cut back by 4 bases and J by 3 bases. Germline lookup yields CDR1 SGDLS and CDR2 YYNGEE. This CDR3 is CASSLGLAGIYEQYF. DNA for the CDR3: TGTGCCAGCAGCTTAGGCCTAGCGGGTATCTACGAGCAGTACTTC. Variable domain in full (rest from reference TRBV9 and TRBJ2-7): DSGVTQTPKHLITATGQRVTLRCSPRSGDLSVYWYQQSLDQGLQFLIQYYNGEERAKGNILERFSAQQFPDLHSELNLSSLELGDSALYFCASSLGLAGIYEQYFGPGTRLTVT.

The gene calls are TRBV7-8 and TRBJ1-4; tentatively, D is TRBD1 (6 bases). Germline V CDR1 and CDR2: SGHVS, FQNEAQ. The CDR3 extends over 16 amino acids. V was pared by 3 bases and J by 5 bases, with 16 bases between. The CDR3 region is CASSFGGRRQNEKLFF. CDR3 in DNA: TGTGCCAGCAGCTTCGGGGGGCGGAGACAGAATGAAAAACTGTTTTTT.

The CDR3 DNA sequence: TGTGCCAGCAGTGAAGGGGGTACGCAGTATTTT. Its translation: CASSEGGTQYF. This sequence joins TRBV7-9 and TRBJ2-3; TRBD1 is a possible D gene (6 bases). CDR1 and CDR2 from the germline V gene are SEHNR and FQNEAQ (reference sequence). V gave up 6 bases and J gave up 8 bases, with 9 bases separating them. The CDR3 length is 11 residues.

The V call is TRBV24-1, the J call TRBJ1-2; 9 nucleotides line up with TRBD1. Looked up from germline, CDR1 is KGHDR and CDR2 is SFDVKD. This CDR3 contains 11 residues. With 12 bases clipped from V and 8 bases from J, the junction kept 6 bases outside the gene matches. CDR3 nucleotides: TGTGCCGTCGACGGGACAGGGGGCTACACCTTC. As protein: CAVDGTGGYTF.

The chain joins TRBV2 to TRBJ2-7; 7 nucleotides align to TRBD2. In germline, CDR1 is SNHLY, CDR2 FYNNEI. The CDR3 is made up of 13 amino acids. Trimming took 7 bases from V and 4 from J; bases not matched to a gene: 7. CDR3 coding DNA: TGTGCCAGCACGGGGGGATACGAATACGAGCAGTACTTC. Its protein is CASTGGYEYEQYF.

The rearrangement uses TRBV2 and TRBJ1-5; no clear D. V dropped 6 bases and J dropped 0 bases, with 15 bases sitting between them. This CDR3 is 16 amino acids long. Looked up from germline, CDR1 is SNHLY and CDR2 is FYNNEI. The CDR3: CASRDPGADSNQPQHF. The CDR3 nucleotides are TGTGCCAGCAGGGACCCGGGAGCGGATAGCAATCAGCCCCAGCATTTT.

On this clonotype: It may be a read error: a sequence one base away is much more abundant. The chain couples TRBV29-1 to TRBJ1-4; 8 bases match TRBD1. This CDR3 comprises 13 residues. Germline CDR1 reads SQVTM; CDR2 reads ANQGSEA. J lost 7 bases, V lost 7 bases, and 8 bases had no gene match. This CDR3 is CSGTGKRGEKLFF. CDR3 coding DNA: TGCAGCGGGACAGGGAAGAGGGGTGAAAAACTGTTTTTT.

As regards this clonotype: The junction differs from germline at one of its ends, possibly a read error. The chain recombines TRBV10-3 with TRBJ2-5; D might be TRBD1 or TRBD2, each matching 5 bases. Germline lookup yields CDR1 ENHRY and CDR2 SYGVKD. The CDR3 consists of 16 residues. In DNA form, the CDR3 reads TGTGCCAGCAGTTCCCCTACGAGAGGGACCTGGGAGACCCAGTACTTC. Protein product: CASSSPTRGTWETQYF.

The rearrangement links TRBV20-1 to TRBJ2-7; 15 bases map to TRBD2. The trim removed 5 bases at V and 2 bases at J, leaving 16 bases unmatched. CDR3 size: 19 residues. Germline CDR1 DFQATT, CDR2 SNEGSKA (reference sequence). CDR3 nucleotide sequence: TGCAGTGCTGAAGTCCCCGGGACTAGCGGGAGGACCGGAGCCTACGAGCAGTACTTC. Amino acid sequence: CSAEVPGTSGRTGAYEQYF.

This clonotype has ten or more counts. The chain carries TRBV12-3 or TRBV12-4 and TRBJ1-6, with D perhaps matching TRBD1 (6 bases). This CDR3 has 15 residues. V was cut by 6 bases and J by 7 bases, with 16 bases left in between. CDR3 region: CASSPSGGQNSPLHF. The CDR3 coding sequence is TGTGCCAGCAGCCCCTCGGGAGGACAGAATTCACCCCTCCACTTT.